Each of the 32 T cell receptor beta chains below was sequenced from the same sample in a study of beta chain features in type 1 diabetes. Study conclusions and caveats: Among patients with Type 1 diabetes, TCRB CDR3s were moderately but significantly shorter in every one of the four CD4+ subsets.

Since all of the isolated RNA was reverse transcribed, expressed TCRB transcripts were what got sequenced. Produced via immunoSEQ multiplex PCR; TCRdb's table is partial and in-frame only. This sample carries under 350,000 clones, around 15% of them seen once, and the ten largest clones take over 0.015%. Their antigen targets remain unknown. Input material: naive CD4+ T cells from blood. These receptors all come from a man aged 30 to 45 with type 1 diabetes.

Regarding this clone: Additional DNA sequences in this sample encode the identical CDR3. V and J are TRBV29-1 and TRBJ2-3, with D possibly being TRBD1 (6 bases). The germline V gene encodes CDR1 SQVTM and CDR2 ANQGSEA. Trimming removed 3 bases from V and 0 bases from J, with 7 bases in between. This CDR3 contains 13 residues. In nucleotides, the CDR3 is TGCAGCGTTGAGACAGGCAGCACAGATACGCAGTATTTT. Translated, it gives CSVETGSTDTQYF.

This clone was picked up a small number of times. The chain has TRBV7-2 and TRBJ1-1; TRBD1 aligns across 8 bases. Trimming at V came to 2 bases and at J to 7 bases, leaving 6 bases not matched to a gene. The CDR3 spans 14 residues. CDR1 is SGHTA, CDR2 FQGNSA, per germline. CDR3 amino acids: CASSLTRGQGEAFF. CDR3 nucleotides: TGTGCCAGCAGCTTAACCAGGGGGCAGGGTGAAGCTTTCTTT. Filled out from reference TRBV7-2 and TRBJ1-1, the complete variable domain reads GAGVSQSPSNKVTEKGKDVELRCDPISGHTALYWYRQSLGQGLEFLIYFQGNSAPDKSGLPSDRFSAERTGGSVSTLTIQRTQQEDSAVYLCASSLTRGQGEAFFGQGTRLTVV.

The chain has TRBV7-9 and TRBJ1-2, with no clear D. V lost 8 bases, J lost 3 bases, and 10 bases lay in between. Germline-derived CDR1 and CDR2 are SEHNR and FQNEAQ (reference sequence). This CDR3 is 12 amino acids long. DNA for the CDR3: TGTGCCAGCGGGAGTATTGACTATGGCTACACCTTC. Protein product: CASGSIDYGYTF.

The chain carries TRBV11-2 and TRBJ2-1, with unresolved D. The V end lost 0 bases, the J end lost 4 bases, and 13 bases lay between the germline ends. Per germline, CDR1 SGHAT and CDR2 FQNNGV. The CDR3 runs to 16 residues. CDR3 in amino acids: CASSLDVQRYYNEQFF. DNA of the CDR3: TGTGCCAGCAGCTTAGATGTCCAGCGATATTACAATGAGCAGTTCTTC. Full variable domain (remainder filled in from reference TRBV11-2 and TRBJ2-1): EAGVAQSPRYKIIEKRQSVAFWCNPISGHATLYWYQQILGQGPKLLIQFQNNGVVDDSQLPKDRFSAERLKGVDSTLKIQPAKLEDSAVYLCASSLDVQRYYNEQFFGPGTRLTVL.

DNA of the CDR3: TGTGCCAGCAGTTTAGCTCGGGATGGCTACACCTTC. Protein sequence: CASSLARDGYTF. The rearrangement links TRBV28 to TRBJ1-2; no definite D call. CDR1 is MDHEN, CDR2 SYDVKM, per germline. This CDR3 comprises 12 residues. Deletions cut 2 bases from V and 6 bases from J, with 7 bases between.

In its sample, this clone was seen many times. This chain uses TRBV29-1 with TRBJ2-3; TRBD2 matches 11 bases. Germline V CDR1 and CDR2: SQVTM, ANQGSEA. There are 13 residues in the CDR3. CDR3 residues: CSASTSGKDTQYF. The CDR3 region has the DNA TGCAGTGCTTCGACTAGCGGGAAGGATACGCAGTATTTT.

The rearrangement uses TRBV7-8 and TRBJ1-5; 7 bases match TRBD1. This CDR3 region has 15 residues. The germline CDR1 and CDR2 sequences are SGHVS and FQNEAQ. V lost 2 bases to trimming and J lost 3 bases; unmatched junction nucleotides: 4. CDR3 bases: TGTGCCAGCAGCTTACTCGGGACAGCCAATCAGCCCCAGCATTTT. It codes for CASSLLGTANQPQHF. Looking up the rest from reference TRBV7-8 and TRBJ1-5 gives the full variable domain: GAGVSQSPRYKVAKRGQDVALRCDPISGHVSLFWYQQALGQGPEFLTYFQNEAQLDKSGLPSDRFFAERPEGSVSTLKIQRTQQEDSAVYLCASSLLGTANQPQHFGDGTRLSIL.

V is TRBV7-2 and J is TRBJ2-1, with 9 bases lining up with TRBD2. CDR1 is SGHTA and CDR2 is FQGNSA in the germline V gene. After removal of 5 bases from V and 6 bases from J, the junction contained 8 bases not matched to a gene. There are 15 residues in the CDR3. The CDR3, as DNA: TGTGCCAGCAGCCCACCGTCTAGCGGGACCAATGAGCAGTTCTTC. Translated: CASSPPSSGTNEQFF.

The chain recombines TRBV18 with TRBJ1-1; D possibly corresponds to TRBD1 (6 bases). V dropped 1 base and J dropped 7 bases, with 13 bases sitting between them. The CDR3 extends over 14 amino acids. The V gene's germline CDR1 is KGHSH and CDR2 LQKENI. CDR3 coding DNA: TGTGCCAGCTCACCACGTGCCAGGGACAATGAAGCTTTCTTT. As protein: CASSPRARDNEAFF. The full variable domain, completed using reference TRBV18 and TRBJ1-1, is NAGVMQNPRHLVRRRGQEARLRCSPMKGHSHVYWYRQLPEEGLKFMVYLQKENIIDESGMPKERFSAEFPKEGPSILRIQQVVRGDSAAYFCASSPRARDNEAFFGQGTRLTVV.

This rearrangement joins TRBV4-1 to TRBJ2-7; TRBD2 aligns across 11 bases. CDR1 MGHRA and CDR2 YSYEKL come from the germline V gene. Germline trimming cut 1 base from V and 5 bases from J; bases unmatched to any gene: 7. The CDR3 extends over 16 amino acids. The CDR3 sequence is CASSQGRLAGSDEQYF. The CDR3 nucleotides are TGCGCCAGCAGCCAAGGCCGACTAGCGGGAAGCGACGAGCAGTACTTC.

The rearrangement joins TRBV28 to TRBJ2-5; tentative D call: TRBD2 (6 bases). The germline V gene has CDR1 MDHEN and CDR2 SYDVKM. V was shortened by 7 bases and J by 9 bases, with 15 bases between the two germline ends. The CDR3 runs 12 residues. CDR3 region: CASMRPGVAQYF. The CDR3 DNA follows: TGTGCCAGCATGCGGCCGGGGGTGGCCCAGTACTTC.

This clone came up a few times. The CDR3 DNA follows: TGTGCCAGCAGTCTTAGCGGAGGGAGCTCCTACGAGCAGTACTTC. Amino acids: CASSLSGGSSYEQYF. The chain has TRBV27 and TRBJ2-7, with D perhaps matching TRBD2 (6 bases). Germline CDR1 MNHEY, CDR2 SMNVEV (reference sequence). V was shortened by 5 bases and J by 0 bases, with 14 bases between the two germline ends. This CDR3 contains 15 residues.

This clone was observed a few times. This rearrangement joins TRBV5-4 to TRBJ2-2, with 8 positions matching TRBD1. Per germline, CDR1 SGHNT and CDR2 YYREEE (reference sequence). The CDR3 loop spans 18 amino acids. V trimming: 4 bases; J trimming: 2 bases; junction bases outside the gene matches: 13. CDR3 protein: CASSERTGQSGNTGELFF. The CDR3 nucleotides are TGTGCCAGCAGCGAAAGGACAGGGCAGAGCGGAAACACCGGGGAGCTGTTTTTT.

This clone was counted only a few times. The chain recombines TRBV29-1 with TRBJ2-1, with D perhaps TRBD2 (6 bases). The CDR3 runs to 15 residues. Trimming stripped 3 bases from V and 1 base from J, with 13 bases between. CDR1 SQVTM and CDR2 ANQGSEA come from the germline V gene. This CDR3 reads CSVDARGTSYNEQFF. The DNA for the CDR3 is TGCAGCGTTGATGCTCGGGGGACTTCCTACAATGAGCAGTTCTTC.

The rearrangement uses TRBV2 and TRBJ2-2, with no clear D. Per germline, CDR1 SNHLY and CDR2 FYNNEI. This CDR3 has 13 amino acids. The V and J ends lost 10 bases and 6 bases respectively, with 15 bases between them. The CDR3 sequence is CATSEVMAGELFF. CDR3 nucleotide sequence: TGTGCCACCTCCGAGGTGATGGCCGGGGAGCTGTTTTTT.

The rearrangement joins TRBV7-9 to TRBJ2-3; TRBD2 agrees at 12 bases. V shed 5 bases and J 3 bases; nucleotides not matched to a gene: 6. Germline CDR1 SEHNR, CDR2 FQNEAQ (reference sequence). The CDR3 has 16 residues. CDR3 in amino acids: CASSPLAGGRTDTQYF. Here the CDR3 DNA reads TGTGCCAGCAGCCCGCTAGCGGGAGGGAGGACAGATACGCAGTATTTT. The entire variable domain, with the rest obtained from reference TRBV7-9 and TRBJ2-3, is as follows: DTGVSQNPRHKITKRGQNVTFRCDPISEHNRLYWYRQTLGQGPEFLTYFQNEAQLEKSRLLSDRFSAERPKGSFSTLEIQRTEQGDSAMYLCASSPLAGGRTDTQYFGPGTRLTVL.

This chain uses TRBV28 with TRBJ1-2; a weak D match, TRBD1 (5 bases). Deletions cut 8 bases from V and 2 bases from J, with 12 bases between. Germline V gives CDR1 MDHEN, CDR2 SYDVKM. This CDR3 is 13 amino acids long. The CDR3 coding sequence is TGTGCCAGCCTCGGCAGGGCCAACTATGGCTACACCTTC. It is translated as CASLGRANYGYTF.

This clone has only a few counts. This chain links TRBV19 with TRBJ2-3; 10 nucleotides agree with TRBD2. This CDR3 is built from 16 residues. V shed 2 bases and J 6 bases; nucleotides not matched to a gene: 8. Germline V lookup: CDR1 LNHDA, CDR2 SQIVND (reference sequence). The CDR3 loop is CASSIWLAGALDTQYF. CDR3 DNA sequence: TGTGCCAGTAGTATATGGCTAGCGGGGGCTTTGGATACGCAGTATTTT.

The sample holds a few counts of this clone. CDR3 DNA sequence: TGCGCCTCCAAGGACGGGGCGAACACCGGGGAGCTGTTTTTT. Encoded protein: CASKDGANTGELFF. V is TRBV5-1 and J is TRBJ2-2, with D perhaps matching TRBD2 (5 bases). CDR3 length equals 14 residues. The germline V gene encodes CDR1 SGHRS and CDR2 YFSETQ. V lost 10 bases, J lost 0 bases, and 13 bases lay in between. The complete variable domain, with remaining parts taken from reference TRBV5-1 and TRBJ2-2, reads KAGVTQTPRYLIKTRGQQVTLSCSPISGHRSVSWYQQTPGQGLQFLFEYFSETQRNKGNFPGRFSGRQFSNSRSEMNVSTLELGDSALYLCASKDGANTGELFFGEGSRLTVL.

This clone was observed a handful of times. The chain combines TRBV7-2 with TRBJ2-2; 14 bases map to TRBD2. The V gene end was trimmed by 5 bases and the J gene end by 0 bases; junction bases not matched to a gene: 5. CDR1 is SGHTA and CDR2 is FQGNSA in the germline V gene. The CDR3 extends over 18 amino acids. CDR3 nucleotides: TGTGCCAGCAGCGCGGGACTAGCGGGAGTTTCGAACACCGGGGAGCTGTTTTTT. It encodes CASSAGLAGVSNTGELFF.

J is TRBJ1-4 and V is TRBV16, with no clear D. Trimming removed 3 bases at V and 7 bases at J, with 9 bases between. Per germline, CDR1 KGHSY and CDR2 FQNENV. This CDR3 contains 13 residues. The CDR3 nucleotides read TGTGCCAGCAGCCACGAGGCACGTGAAAAACTGTTTTTT. Translated: CASSHEAREKLFF.

In this sample, this clone turned up a few times. The V gene is TRBV10-3, the J gene TRBJ2-1; 8 bases are a match to TRBD2. From germline, CDR1 is ENHRY and CDR2 SYGVKD. The CDR3 has 15 amino acids. The junction had 8 bases not matched to a gene; V was cut back by 4 bases and J by 6 bases. DNA for the CDR3: TGTGCCATCAGTGCCAGCGGGAGCGTCCCCAATGAGCAGTTCTTC. Encoded protein: CAISASGSVPNEQFF.

CDR3 residues: CASSLQGPYQPQHF. The DNA of the CDR3 is TGTGCCAGCAGCTTGCAGGGGCCCTATCAGCCCCAGCATTTT. The chain employs TRBV7-9 and TRBJ1-5; D is possibly TRBD1 (6 bases). The CDR3 runs 14 residues. Germline V gene sequence: CDR1 SEHNR, CDR2 FQNEAQ (reference sequence). V was pared by 3 bases and J by 5 bases, with 11 bases between.

A few counts support this clone. This chain connects TRBV10-3 to TRBJ2-1; 9 bases agree with TRBD2. Germline trimming cut 8 bases from V and 5 bases from J; bases unmatched to any gene: 16. This CDR3 spans 17 amino acids. Germline V gene sequence: CDR1 ENHRY, CDR2 SYGVKD. In DNA, the CDR3 is TGTGCCATCGGGAGTGGTAGCGGGAGAGGAGCGAACAATGAGCAGTTCTTC. It yields the protein CAIGSGSGRGANNEQFF.

The chain carries TRBV29-1 and TRBJ2-3, with 10 bases fitting TRBD2. In germline, CDR1 is SQVTM, CDR2 ANQGSEA. This CDR3 region has 17 residues. J gave up 4 bases and V 2 bases, and 12 bases lay outside the gene matches. In nucleotides, the CDR3 is TGCAGCGTTGAACCGGCAACTAGCGGGAATCTGGCAGATACGCAGTATTTT. Encoded protein: CSVEPATSGNLADTQYF.

This chain uses TRBV9 with TRBJ2-2; possibly TRBD1 for D (6 bases). Trimming removed 2 bases from V and 7 bases from J, with 12 bases in between. The CDR3 has 14 amino acids. Germline CDR1 reads SGDLS; CDR2 reads YYNGEE. The CDR3 reads CASSVKQGFGELFF. The DNA for the CDR3 is TGTGCCAGCAGCGTGAAACAGGGTTTCGGGGAGCTGTTTTTT.

V gene TRBV19 combines with J gene TRBJ2-7, with a weak D call TRBD1 (7 bases). CDR1 is LNHDA and CDR2 is SQIVND in the germline V gene (reference sequence). The CDR3 has 14 amino acids. The V and J ends lost 5 bases and 1 base respectively, with 12 bases between them. CDR3: CASSLQGGSYEQYF. The CDR3 region has the DNA TGTGCCAGTAGTCTTCAGGGGGGATCCTACGAGCAGTACTTC.

The chain carries TRBV7-2 and TRBJ2-7; possible D gene TRBD2, 6 bases. Germline CDR1 is SGHTA and CDR2 is FQGNSA. The CDR3 runs 16 residues. Between the trimmed V and J ends, which lost 2 bases and 4 bases, there was a span of 18 bases. CDR3 sequence: CASSLNPTGAGYEQYF. CDR3 DNA: TGTGCCAGCAGCTTAAATCCGACGGGCGCGGGGTACGAGCAGTACTTC.

This chain connects TRBV28 to TRBJ2-1, with a tentative D call TRBD2 (6 bases). Looked up from germline, CDR1 is MDHEN and CDR2 is SYDVKM. The CDR3 length is 15 residues. V lost 7 bases, J lost 0 bases, and 13 bases lay in between. The CDR3 DNA sequence: TGTGCCAGCACTCTTTACGGGGGCTCCTACAATGAGCAGTTCTTC. The encoded protein is CASTLYGGSYNEQFF.

This chain links TRBV4-3 with TRBJ2-1, with 7 bases lining up with TRBD2. There are 16 residues in the CDR3. Germline V CDR1 and CDR2: LGHNA, YSLEER. Trimming took 0 bases from V and 12 from J; bases not matched to a gene: 14. The CDR3 DNA reads as TGCGCCAGCAGCCAAGATGGAGGCGGGGGAGGGTCGGGGCAGTTCTTC. Translated, it gives CASSQDGGGGGSGQFF.

This clone was counted between two and nine times. The chain links TRBV5-1 to TRBJ2-2; 9 bases map to TRBD2. With V trimmed by 5 bases and J by 1 base, 9 bases remained unmatched. The CDR3 totals 17 residues. Germline loops: CDR1 SGHRS, CDR2 YFSETQ. The CDR3 reads CASRNNLAGRNTGELFF. CDR3 bases: TGCGCCAGCAGAAACAATCTAGCGGGGAGGAACACCGGGGAGCTGTTTTTT. The full variable domain, completed using reference TRBV5-1 and TRBJ2-2, is KAGVTQTPRYLIKTRGQQVTLSCSPISGHRSVSWYQQTPGQGLQFLFEYFSETQRNKGNFPGRFSGRQFSNSRSEMNVSTLELGDSALYLCASRNNLAGRNTGELFFGEGSRLTVL.

In its sample, this clone was seen a few times. The J gene is TRBJ2-5, the V gene TRBV28; 10 bases line up with TRBD2. Germline CDR1 reads MDHEN; CDR2 reads SYDVKM. After removal of 4 bases from V and 5 bases from J, the junction contained 7 bases not matched to a gene. The CDR3 consists of 15 residues. CDR3 DNA sequence: TGTGCCAGCAGTTCTCCAGCGGGAGGGCCGGAGACCCAGTACTTC. Translating it yields CASSSPAGGPETQYF.